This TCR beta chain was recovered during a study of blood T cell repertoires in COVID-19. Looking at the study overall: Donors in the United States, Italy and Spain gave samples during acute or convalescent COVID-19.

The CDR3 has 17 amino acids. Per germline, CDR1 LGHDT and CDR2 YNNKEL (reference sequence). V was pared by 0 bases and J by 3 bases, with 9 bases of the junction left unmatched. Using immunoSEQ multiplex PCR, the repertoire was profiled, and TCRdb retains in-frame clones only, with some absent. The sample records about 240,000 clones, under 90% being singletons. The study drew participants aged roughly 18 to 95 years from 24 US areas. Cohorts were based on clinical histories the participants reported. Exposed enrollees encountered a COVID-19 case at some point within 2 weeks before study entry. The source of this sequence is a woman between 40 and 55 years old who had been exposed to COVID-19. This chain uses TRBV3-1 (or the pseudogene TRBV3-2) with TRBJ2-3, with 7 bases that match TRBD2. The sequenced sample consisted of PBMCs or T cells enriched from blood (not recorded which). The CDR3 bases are TGTGCCAGCAGCCAAGATACCGGGACTATTCTTACAGATACGCAGTATTTT. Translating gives CASSQDTGTILTDTQYF.